Shown below are 9 T cell receptor beta chains from a single sample sequenced in a study of T-cell memory formation after mild COVID-19. TCRdb re-called the 5' RACE reads with MiXCR, one entry per CDR3 protein. The repertoire includes roughly 250,000 distinct CDR3 sequences, about a sixth of them detected once, and around 23% sits in the top ten. The sample comprised PBMCs or a T cell subset sorted from them (not recorded which). Receptor source: a man aged 18-30 years who had mild COVID-19 (a few samples of this study predate the infection). Cell type and time point are not known.

This clonotype has a handful of counts. The rearrangement joins TRBV21-1 to TRBJ1-5. TRBV21-1 is a pseudogene segment. CDR3 length: 18 amino acids. CDR3 sequence (DNA): TGTGCCAGCACCCACGAGCAAAGTCCAGGGGAATTTTATCAGCCCCAGCATTTT. Protein sequence: CASTHEQSPGEFYQPQHF.

This clonotype was seen only a few times. The chain links TRBV7-9 to TRBJ2-7, with TRBD1 as a possible D gene (7 bases). The CDR3 length is 15 residues. Between the trimmed V and J ends, which lost 0 bases and 6 bases, there was a span of 15 bases. Germline V gene lookup returns CDR1 SEHNR and CDR2 FQNEAQ (reference sequence). This CDR3 is CASSLAPTGTLEQYV. DNA for the CDR3: TGTGCCAGCAGCTTAGCCCCGACAGGGACTCTCGAGCAGTACGTC.

The genes are TRBV7-2 and TRBJ2-5; TRBD2 matches 14 bases. The CDR3 totals 15 residues. The V segment lost 1 base and the J segment 9 bases; nucleotides outside the gene matches: 4. Germline V gene sequence: CDR1 SGHTA, CDR2 FQGNSA. CDR3 sequence: CASSLGATSGGAQYF. The DNA of the CDR3 is TGTGCCAGCAGCTTAGGGGCGACTAGCGGGGGGGCCCAGTACTTC.

This chain joins TRBV9 and TRBJ2-1; TRBD1 agrees at 7 bases. The trim removed 4 bases at V and 8 bases at J, leaving 12 bases unmatched. This CDR3 has 15 amino acids. Looked up from germline, CDR1 is SGDLS and CDR2 is YYNGEE. CDR3 protein: CASSFRQGPHDEQFF. The CDR3 DNA reads TGTGCCAGCAGCTTCAGACAGGGTCCTCATGATGAGCAGTTCTTC.

This sequence joins TRBV20-1 and TRBJ2-2; D tentatively fits TRBD1 or TRBD2 (6 bases each). V dropped 8 bases and J dropped 1 base, with 11 bases sitting between them. The CDR3 is 13 residues long. CDR1 and CDR2 (germline): DFQATT, SNEGSKA (reference sequence). CDR3 sequence: CSSGAENTGELFF. CDR3 DNA: TGCAGTTCGGGGGCAGAGAACACCGGGGAGCTGTTTTTT.

On this clonotype: A much larger clone differs by one base, so this may be a read error. The chain joins TRBV11-2 to TRBJ2-5; D possibly corresponds to TRBD1 (5 bases). CDR1 SGHAT and CDR2 FQNNGV come from the germline V gene. The germline V and J ends were trimmed by 5 bases and 12 bases, with 13 bases remaining between them. This CDR3 is 11 amino acids long. This CDR3 is CASSRTWVEYF. In nucleotides, the CDR3 is TGTGCCAGCAGCCGGACATGGGTAGAGTACTTC. The whole variable domain, remainder taken from reference TRBV11-2 and TRBJ2-5, is EAGVAQSPRYKIIEKRQSVAFWCNPISGHATLYWYQQILGQGPKLLIQFQNNGVVDDSQLPKDRFSAERLKGVDSTLKIQPAKLEDSAVYLCASSRTWVEYFGPGTRLLVL.

This clonotype was observed a few times. In DNA, the CDR3 is TGTGCCAGCAGCAGCGACCCGGGGGTGGAGACCCAGTACTTC. It codes for CASSSDPGVETQYF. The chain couples TRBV7-2 to TRBJ2-5, with a weak D call TRBD2 (6 bases). This CDR3 has 14 residues. With 5 bases removed from V and 5 bases from J, the gap between germline ends came to 15 bases. Looked up from germline, CDR1 is SGHTA and CDR2 is FQGNSA.

V is TRBV5-1 and J is TRBJ2-1; D assignment may be TRBD1 or TRBD2 (6 bases each). Germline CDR1 SGHRS, CDR2 YFSETQ. CDR3 length: 17 amino acids. Trimming cost V 0 bases and J 4 bases, with 17 bases left between them. CDR3 nucleotides: TGCGCCAGCAGCTTGGGGATAGGGGGGCCCGGATACAATGAGCAGTTCTTC. This encodes CASSLGIGGPGYNEQFF.

The chain joins TRBV20-1 to TRBJ2-4; D possibly corresponds to TRBD2 (6 bases). The germline V gene has CDR1 DFQATT and CDR2 SNEGSKA (reference sequence). With 0 bases removed from V and 2 bases from J, the gap between germline ends came to 11 bases. The CDR3 contains 15 residues. The CDR3 DNA is TGCAGTGCTAGAGATTGGGGGGAACCCAAAAACATTCAGTACTTC. This translates into CSARDWGEPKNIQYF.